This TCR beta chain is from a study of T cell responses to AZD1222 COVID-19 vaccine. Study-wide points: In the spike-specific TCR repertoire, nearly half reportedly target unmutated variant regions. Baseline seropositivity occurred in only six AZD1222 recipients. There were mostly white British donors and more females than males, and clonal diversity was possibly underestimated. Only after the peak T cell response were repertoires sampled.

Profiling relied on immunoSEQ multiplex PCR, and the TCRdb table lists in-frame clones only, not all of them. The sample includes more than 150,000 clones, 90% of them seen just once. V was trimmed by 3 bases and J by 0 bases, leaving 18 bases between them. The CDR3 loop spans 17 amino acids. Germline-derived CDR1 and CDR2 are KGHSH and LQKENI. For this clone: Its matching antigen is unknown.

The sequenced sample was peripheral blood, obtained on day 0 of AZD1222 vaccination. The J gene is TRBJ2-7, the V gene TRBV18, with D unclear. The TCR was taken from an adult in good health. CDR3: CASSPSTSATNSYEQYF. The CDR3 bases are TGTGCCAGCTCACCCTCGACCTCGGCAACGAACTCCTACGAGCAGTACTTC.